The sequence of this T cell receptor beta chain was determined in a study of shared clonotypes between healthy human individuals. Profiling relied on immunoSEQ multiplex PCR, and the TCRdb table lists in-frame clones only, not all of them. The sample carries over a million clones, around 78% recorded once. CDR3 length equals 13 residues. Germline V gene lookup returns CDR1 SGHRS and CDR2 YFSETQ. V gave up 0 bases and J gave up 1 base, with 4 bases separating them. Details on this clone: Additional DNA sequences in this sample encode the identical CDR3.

The rearrangement uses TRBV5-1 and TRBJ1-1; D is ambiguous. Specimen: memory CD4+ T cells from PBMCs. Subset: CD45RA-negative fraction. The TCR comes from a young man in good health. Some clones in this sample may be carry-over from other donors' samples. The CDR3 loop is CASSLAGNTEAFF. For the CDR3, the DNA is TGCGCCAGCAGCTTGGCAGGGAACACTGAAGCTTTCTTT.